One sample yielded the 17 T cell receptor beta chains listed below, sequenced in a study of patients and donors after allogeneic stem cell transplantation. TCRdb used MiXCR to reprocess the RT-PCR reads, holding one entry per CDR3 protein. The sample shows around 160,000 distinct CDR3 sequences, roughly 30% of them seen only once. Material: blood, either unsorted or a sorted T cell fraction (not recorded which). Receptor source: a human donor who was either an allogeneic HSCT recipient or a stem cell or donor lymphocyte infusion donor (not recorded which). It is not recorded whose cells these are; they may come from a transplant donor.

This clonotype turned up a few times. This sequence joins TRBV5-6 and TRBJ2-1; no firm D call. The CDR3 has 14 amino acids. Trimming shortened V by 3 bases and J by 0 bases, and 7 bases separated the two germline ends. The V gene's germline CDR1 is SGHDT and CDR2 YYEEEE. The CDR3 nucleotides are TGTGCCAGCAGCTCGGACGGCTCCTACAATGAGCAGTTCTTC. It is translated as CASSSDGSYNEQFF.

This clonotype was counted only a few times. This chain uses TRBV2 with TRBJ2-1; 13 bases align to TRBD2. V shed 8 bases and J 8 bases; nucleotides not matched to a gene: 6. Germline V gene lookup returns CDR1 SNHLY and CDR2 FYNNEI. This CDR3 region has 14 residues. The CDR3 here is CASGGTSGKDEQFF. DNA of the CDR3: TGTGCCAGCGGGGGGACTAGCGGGAAGGATGAGCAGTTCTTC.

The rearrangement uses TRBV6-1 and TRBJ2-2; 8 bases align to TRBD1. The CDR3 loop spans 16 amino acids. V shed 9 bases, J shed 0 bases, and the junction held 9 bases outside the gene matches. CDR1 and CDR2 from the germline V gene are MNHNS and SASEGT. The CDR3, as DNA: TGTGCCAGTGGGGACAGGAGCTACGCGAACACCGGGGAGCTGTTTTTT. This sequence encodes CASGDRSYANTGELFF.

CDR3 sequence reads: CASSYRGTYEQYF. The CDR3 coding sequence is TGTGCCAGCAGCTACCGGGGGACCTACGAGCAGTACTTC. The chain recombines TRBV11-2 with TRBJ2-7; maybe TRBD2 (6 bases). Germline V CDR1 and CDR2: SGHAT, FQNNGV. The CDR3 has 13 residues. V dropped 4 bases and J dropped 2 bases, with 9 bases sitting between them.

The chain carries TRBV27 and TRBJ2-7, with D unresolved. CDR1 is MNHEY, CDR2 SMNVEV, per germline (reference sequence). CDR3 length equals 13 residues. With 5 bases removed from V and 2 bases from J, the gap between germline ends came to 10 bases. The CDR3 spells CASSPLLTYEQYF. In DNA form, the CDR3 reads TGTGCCAGCAGTCCGTTGCTCACCTACGAGCAGTACTTC.

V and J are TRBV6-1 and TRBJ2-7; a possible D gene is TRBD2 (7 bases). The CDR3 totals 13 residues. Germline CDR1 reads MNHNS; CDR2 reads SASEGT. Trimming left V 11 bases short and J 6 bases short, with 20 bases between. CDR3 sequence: CAGTLGGGLEQYF. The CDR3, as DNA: TGTGCCGGTACCCTAGGGGGGGGCCTCGAGCAGTACTTC.

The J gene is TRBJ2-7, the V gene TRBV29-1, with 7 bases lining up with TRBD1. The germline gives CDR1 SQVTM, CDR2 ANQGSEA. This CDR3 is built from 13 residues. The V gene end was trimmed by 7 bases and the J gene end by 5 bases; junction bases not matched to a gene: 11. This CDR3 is CSATRTGFDEQYF. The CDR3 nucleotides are TGCAGCGCTACACGGACAGGTTTCGACGAGCAGTACTTC.

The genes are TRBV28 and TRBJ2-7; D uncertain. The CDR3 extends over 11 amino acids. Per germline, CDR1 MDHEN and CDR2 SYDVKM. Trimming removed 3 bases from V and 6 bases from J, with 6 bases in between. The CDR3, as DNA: TGTGCCAGCAGTTTTGGCCTCGAGCAGTACTTC. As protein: CASSFGLEQYF.

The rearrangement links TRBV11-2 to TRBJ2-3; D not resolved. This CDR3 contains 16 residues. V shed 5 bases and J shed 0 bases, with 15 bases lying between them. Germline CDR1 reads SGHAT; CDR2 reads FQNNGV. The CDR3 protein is CASSPRPYPSTDTQYF. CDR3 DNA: TGTGCCAGCAGCCCCAGGCCGTACCCTAGCACAGATACGCAGTATTTT. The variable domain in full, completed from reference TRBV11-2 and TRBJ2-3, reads EAGVAQSPRYKIIEKRQSVAFWCNPISGHATLYWYQQILGQGPKLLIQFQNNGVVDDSQLPKDRFSAERLKGVDSTLKIQPAKLEDSAVYLCASSPRPYPSTDTQYFGPGTRLTVL.

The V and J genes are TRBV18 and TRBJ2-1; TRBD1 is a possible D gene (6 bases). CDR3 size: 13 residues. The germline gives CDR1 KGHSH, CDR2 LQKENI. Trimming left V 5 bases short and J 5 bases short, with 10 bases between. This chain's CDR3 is CASSGGIDNEQFF. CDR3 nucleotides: TGTGCCAGCTCAGGGGGCATCGACAATGAGCAGTTCTTC.

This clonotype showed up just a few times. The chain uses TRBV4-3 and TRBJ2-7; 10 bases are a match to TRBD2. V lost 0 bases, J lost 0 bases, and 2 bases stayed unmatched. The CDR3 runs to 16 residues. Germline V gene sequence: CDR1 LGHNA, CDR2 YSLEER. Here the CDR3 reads CASSQELAGSSYEQYF. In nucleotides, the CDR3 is TGCGCCAGCAGCCAAGAACTAGCGGGAAGCTCCTACGAGCAGTACTTC.

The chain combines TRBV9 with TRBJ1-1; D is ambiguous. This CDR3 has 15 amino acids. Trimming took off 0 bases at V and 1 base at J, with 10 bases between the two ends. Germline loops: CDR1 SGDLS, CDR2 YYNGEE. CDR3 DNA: TGTGCCAGCAGCGTAGCGAGTCAAACGAACACTGAAGCTTTCTTT. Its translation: CASSVASQTNTEAFF. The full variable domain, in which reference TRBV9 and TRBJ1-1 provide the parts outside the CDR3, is DSGVTQTPKHLITATGQRVTLRCSPRSGDLSVYWYQQSLDQGLQFLIQYYNGEERAKGNILERFSAQQFPDLHSELNLSSLELGDSALYFCASSVASQTNTEAFFGQGTRLTVV.

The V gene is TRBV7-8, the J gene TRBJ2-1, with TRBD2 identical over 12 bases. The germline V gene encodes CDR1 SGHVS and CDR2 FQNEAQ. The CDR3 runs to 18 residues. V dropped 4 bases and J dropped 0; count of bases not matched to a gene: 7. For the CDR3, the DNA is TGTGCCAGCAGCTCCGGACTAGCGGGATGGAGCTCCTACAATGAGCAGTTCTTC. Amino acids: CASSSGLAGWSSYNEQFF.

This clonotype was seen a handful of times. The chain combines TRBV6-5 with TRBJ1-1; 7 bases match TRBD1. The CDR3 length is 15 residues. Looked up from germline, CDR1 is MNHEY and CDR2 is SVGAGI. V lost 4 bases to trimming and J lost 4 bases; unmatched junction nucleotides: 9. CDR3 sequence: CASSLRQGSVTEAFF. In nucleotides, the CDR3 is TGTGCCAGCAGTTTAAGACAGGGATCGGTCACTGAAGCTTTCTTT.

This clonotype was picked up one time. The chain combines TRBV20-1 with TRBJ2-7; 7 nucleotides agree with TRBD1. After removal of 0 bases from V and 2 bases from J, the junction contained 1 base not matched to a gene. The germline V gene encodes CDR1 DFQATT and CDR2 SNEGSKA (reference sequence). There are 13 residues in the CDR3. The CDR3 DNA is TGCAGTGCTAGAGAAGGGGGCCCCTACGAGCAGTACTTC. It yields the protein CSAREGGPYEQYF.

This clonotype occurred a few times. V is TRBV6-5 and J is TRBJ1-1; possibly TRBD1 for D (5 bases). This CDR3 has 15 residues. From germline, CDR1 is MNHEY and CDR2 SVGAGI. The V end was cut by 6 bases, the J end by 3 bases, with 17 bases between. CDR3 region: CASSNPGRWYTEAFF. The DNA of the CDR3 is TGTGCCAGCAGCAACCCGGGACGGTGGTACACTGAAGCTTTCTTT.

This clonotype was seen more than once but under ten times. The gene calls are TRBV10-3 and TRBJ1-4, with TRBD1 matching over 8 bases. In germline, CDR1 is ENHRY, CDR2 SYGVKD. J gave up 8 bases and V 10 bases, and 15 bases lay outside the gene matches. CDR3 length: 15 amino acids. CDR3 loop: CATSRSTGVSEKLFF. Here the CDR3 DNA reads TGTGCCACCTCTAGGTCGACAGGGGTCTCAGAAAAACTGTTTTTT.